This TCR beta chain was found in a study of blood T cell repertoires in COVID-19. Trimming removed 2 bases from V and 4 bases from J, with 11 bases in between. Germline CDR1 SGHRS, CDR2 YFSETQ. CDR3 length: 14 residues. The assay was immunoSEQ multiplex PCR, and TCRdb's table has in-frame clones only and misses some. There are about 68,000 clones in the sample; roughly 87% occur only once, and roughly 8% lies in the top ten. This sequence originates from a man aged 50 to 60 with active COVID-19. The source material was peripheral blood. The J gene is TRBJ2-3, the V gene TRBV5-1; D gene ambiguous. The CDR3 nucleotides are TGCGCCAGCAGCTTTACCGGTCTGGCAGATACGCAGTATTTT. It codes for CASSFTGLADTQYF.